This T cell receptor (beta chain) appears in the sequencing data of a study of OX40 agonist ivuxolimab in advanced cancers. The length of the CDR3 is 14 residues. V was shortened by 3 bases and J by 4 bases, with 15 bases between the two germline ends. Germline V gene lookup returns CDR1 SQVTM and CDR2 ANQGSEA. Study outcomes and limitations: CD4+ and CD8+ T cells in blood underwent clonal expansion by week 6 at 0.1 to 3.0 mg/kg.

Assay used: immunoSEQ multiplex PCR; TCRdb lists only in-frame clones, some missing. Among around 25,000 clones, about 87% were seen once, and the ten largest hold 30% to 35%. At baseline, cycle 4 day 1, and cycle 7 day 1, blood was sampled. This clone was observed a few times. Its cognate antigen is unknown. This clonotype was obtained from an adult with an advanced solid tumor such as melanoma, head and neck, liver or kidney cancer. The sample was CD4+ or CD8+ T cells sorted from blood, taken in a trial of the OX40 agonist ivuxolimab. V gene TRBV29-1 combines with J gene TRBJ1-2; D gene uncertain. The CDR3 bases are TGCAGCGTTGATTCCTCCCTGGCGCGCTATGGCTACACCTTC. Encoded protein: CSVDSSLARYGYTF.